This T cell receptor beta chain was identified in a study of CD8+ T cells in alopecia areata. cDNA prepared by RNA extraction and subsequent reverse transcription served as the template for sequencing. Method: immunoSEQ multiplex PCR; TCRdb's copy keeps in-frame clones and lacks some. The top ten hold roughly a third of the sample, which has about 140,000 clones, about two thirds seen once. Germline V gene data show CDR1 as SGHAT and CDR2 as FQNNGV. V gave up 5 bases and J gave up 6 bases, with 11 bases separating them. The CDR3 has 13 amino acids. This chain joins TRBV11-2 and TRBJ2-1; D unclear. The receptor was isolated from a human donor in good health. Sequenced material: CD8+ T cells sorted from blood. The CDR3 protein is CASSPSTGNEQFF. The DNA of the CDR3 is TGTGCCAGCAGCCCCTCTACGGGCAATGAGCAGTTCTTC.